The T cell receptor beta chain under discussion was sequenced for a study of T cell responses to AZD1222 COVID-19 vaccine. Whole-study results and caveats: Spike-specific TCR breadth and depth were elevated following two AZD1222 doses. With dominance at 160-218 and 743-854, vaccine-associated CD4 TCRs spanned spike. Mostly white British, mostly female donors; authors suggested clonal diversity may be underestimated.

Sequencing was performed with immunoSEQ multiplex PCR; in TCRdb, only in-frame clones are kept and a portion is missing. The sample shows about 120,000 clones, roughly 89% of them seen only once. On this clone: Its matching antigen is unknown.

The clonotype was recovered from an adult in good health. This material consisted of peripheral blood, taken on day 0 of AZD1222 vaccination.

The CDR3 sequence is CASSGGLAEYNEQFF. CDR3 in DNA: TGTGCCAGCAGCGGGGGACTAGCGGAGTACAATGAGCAGTTCTTC. The V call is TRBV5-4, the J call TRBJ2-1; 11 bases are shared with TRBD2. This CDR3 is 15 amino acids long. The germline gives CDR1 SGHNT, CDR2 YYREEE (reference sequence). Trimming removed 4 bases from V and 4 bases from J; junction bases left unmatched: 4.